Presented here are 18 T cell receptor beta chains from one specimen sequenced in a study of T cells in Graves' hyperthyroidism and ophthalmopathy. The TCR beta CDR3 regions underwent amplification using RNA transcripts as the source. The primer set for the first-round RT-PCR of the TCR CDR3 was HTBI. TCRdb called the multiplex PCR reads again in MiXCR, with one record for every CDR3 protein. The table has around 300,000 distinct CDR3 sequences, roughly 13% seen once. The sample consisted of blood. All receptors derive from a woman in her twenties or thirties with Graves' hyperthyroidism.

This rearrangement joins TRBV5-1 to TRBJ2-2; a possible D gene is TRBD1 (5 bases). V lost 0 bases, J lost 0 bases, and 15 bases lay in between. The CDR3 has 18 amino acids. The germline gives CDR1 SGHRS, CDR2 YFSETQ. As DNA, the CDR3 is TGCGCCAGCAGCTTGGAGGGCTGGGGCGGTACGAACACCGGGGAGCTGTTTTTT. It specifies CASSLEGWGGTNTGELFF.

This clonotype showed up just a few times. V is TRBV6-2 or TRBV6-3 and J is TRBJ2-1; D is undetermined. V lost 8 bases to trimming and J lost 6 bases, with 17 bases between them. The CDR3 is made up of 14 amino acids. Germline-derived CDR1 and CDR2 are MNHEY and SVGEGT. Here the CDR3 DNA reads TGTGCCAGCGGTGACCCGGGTCCGGGCAATGAGCAGTTCTTC. Amino acids: CASGDPGPGNEQFF.

This clonotype was seen more than once but under ten times. The V call is TRBV12-3 or TRBV12-4, the J call TRBJ2-5, with TRBD1 as a possible D gene (5 bases). CDR3 length: 13 residues. V lost 5 bases and J lost 3, with 10 bases in between. The CDR3 nucleotides read TGTGCCAGCAGTACAGCAGGGAAAGAGACCCAGTACTTC. Protein sequence: CASSTAGKETQYF.

This clonotype was recorded at least ten times. V and J are TRBV2 and TRBJ2-1, with a possible D match to TRBD2 (6 bases). The CDR3 contains 12 residues. V dropped 6 bases and J dropped 10 bases, with 13 bases sitting between them. Germline CDR1 reads SNHLY; CDR2 reads FYNNEI. The CDR3 loop reads CASREYLAEQFF. CDR3 bases: TGTGCCAGCAGGGAATACCTAGCGGAGCAGTTCTTC.

The chain employs TRBV6-8 and TRBJ1-3; no reliable D call. The CDR3 length is 13 residues. Germline CDR1 reads MNHGY; CDR2 reads SAAAGT. V was clipped by 6 bases and J by 4 bases, with 10 bases between them. The CDR3 sequence is CASRDSRGNTIYF. The CDR3 DNA sequence: TGTGCCAGCAGAGACTCCAGGGGAAACACCATATATTTT.

The sample holds many counts of this clonotype. The J gene is TRBJ1-1, the V gene TRBV5-6; D is unclear. Between the trimmed V and J ends, which lost 0 bases and 1 base, there was a span of 7 bases. CDR1 is SGHDT, CDR2 YYEEEE, per germline. The CDR3 sequence is 14 residues long. CDR3 sequence (DNA): TGTGCCAGCAGCTTGGGCGTGGGGAACACTGAAGCTTTCTTT. This codes for CASSLGVGNTEAFF.

This clonotype was counted many times. The chain combines TRBV2 with TRBJ2-7; D might be TRBD2 (6 bases). CDR1 and CDR2 (germline): SNHLY, FYNNEI. The CDR3 covers 13 residues. Trimming pared 4 bases from V and 3 bases from J, leaving 10 bases between. CDR3 sequence: CASSGDFDYEQYF. In DNA form, the CDR3 reads TGTGCCAGCAGTGGGGACTTTGACTACGAGCAGTACTTC.

This clonotype came up many times. V is TRBV6-2 or TRBV6-3 and J is TRBJ1-2; TRBD1 is a possible D gene (6 bases). The V and J ends lost 7 bases and 8 bases respectively, with 20 bases between them. From germline, CDR1 is MNHEY and CDR2 SVGEGT. The CDR3 extends over 14 amino acids. The CDR3: CASTRDTIAKGYTF. CDR3 DNA sequence: TGTGCCAGCACCCGGGACACGATAGCTAAGGGCTACACCTTC.

This clonotype was found many times. The chain couples TRBV29-1 to TRBJ2-2; a weak D match, TRBD2 (6 bases). V was pared by 2 bases and J by 7 bases, with 11 bases between. The CDR3 extends over 13 amino acids. Germline loops: CDR1 SQVTM, CDR2 ANQGSEA. Here the CDR3 reads CSVELARNGELFF. In DNA, the CDR3 is TGCAGCGTTGAACTAGCGCGAAACGGGGAGCTGTTTTTT.

This chain uses TRBV9 with TRBJ2-1; TRBD2 aligns across 14 bases. CDR3 length equals 15 residues. Per germline, CDR1 SGDLS and CDR2 YYNGEE. With 4 bases clipped from V and 9 bases from J, the junction kept 6 bases outside the gene matches. The CDR3 reads CASSSRTSGRTEQFF. CDR3 nucleotide sequence: TGTGCCAGCAGCTCCCGGACTAGCGGGAGGACTGAGCAGTTCTTC.

There are many counts of this clonotype. The chain links TRBV27 to TRBJ2-7; D is possibly TRBD1 or TRBD2 (5 bases each). V gave up 9 bases and J gave up 6 bases, with 21 bases separating them. The CDR3 extends over 14 amino acids. The germline CDR1 and CDR2 sequences are MNHEY and SMNVEV (reference sequence). The chain's CDR3 is CASSRRAREFEQYF. CDR3 in DNA: TGTGCCAGTTCCCGCCGGGCCAGGGAGTTCGAGCAGTACTTC.

A remark on this clonotype: This sequence may be a read error, since a much larger clone differs from it by one base. The chain carries TRBV20-1 and TRBJ2-7; the D gene is possibly TRBD1 (5 bases). This CDR3 region has 12 residues. Deletions cut 6 bases from V and 2 bases from J, with 11 bases between. Germline V gene data show CDR1 as DFQATT and CDR2 as SNEGSKA (reference sequence). The CDR3 DNA is TGCAGTGCCAGACAGTACGCCTACGAGCAGTACTTC. This translates into CSARQYAYEQYF.

A remark on this clonotype: A much larger clone differs from this one at a single base, so this may be a read error. This chain links TRBV6-1 with TRBJ2-5; D is unresolved. Germline V gene lookup returns CDR1 MNHNS and CDR2 SASEGT. Deletions cut 3 bases from V and 1 base from J, with 3 bases between. The CDR3 consists of 12 residues. The CDR3 loop reads CASSDIQETQYF. The CDR3 nucleotides are TGTGCCAGCAGTGACATCCAAGAGACCCAGTACTTC.

The table lists this clonotype with many counts. Here the CDR3 reads CASRLTSGGPYEQYF. The DNA for the CDR3 is TGCGCCAGCAGGTTAACGTCGGGAGGTCCCTACGAGCAGTACTTC. The chain has TRBV5-1 and TRBJ2-7; TRBD2 matches at 7 bases. J gave up 2 bases and V 5 bases, and 10 bases lay outside the gene matches. CDR3 length: 15 amino acids. Germline V gives CDR1 SGHRS, CDR2 YFSETQ.

This clonotype has ten or more counts. The rearrangement links TRBV15 to TRBJ2-7, with D uncertain. Deletions cut 1 base from V and 5 bases from J, with 12 bases between. Germline lookup yields CDR1 LNHNV and CDR2 YYDKDF (reference sequence). This CDR3 is 14 amino acids long. CDR3 sequence (DNA): TGTGCCACCAGCAGAGTTACGGGTATCAACGAGCAGTACTTC. It codes for CATSRVTGINEQYF.

The sample holds many counts of this clonotype. The V call is TRBV12-3 or TRBV12-4, the J call TRBJ2-3; D is undetermined. Trimming shortened V by 8 bases and J by 2 bases, and 11 bases separated the two germline ends. The CDR3 covers 13 residues. The CDR3 DNA sequence: TGTGCCAGCCTTGTCCACCCCACAGATACGCAGTATTTT. Its protein product is CASLVHPTDTQYF.

This clonotype was observed at least ten times. This sequence joins TRBV29-1 and TRBJ2-5; perhaps TRBD2 as D (6 bases). Trimming cost V 4 bases and J 5 bases, with 20 bases left between them. The CDR3 length is 15 residues. Germline-derived CDR1 and CDR2 are SQVTM and ANQGSEA. The CDR3 nucleotides read TGCAGCGTTGGGGCGTTGCGGGGACTGGGGGAGACCCAGTACTTC. Translated: CSVGALRGLGETQYF.

This clonotype was counted many times. The chain has TRBV28 and TRBJ2-4; no reliable D call. V lost 10 bases and J 4 bases, leaving 11 bases between the germline ends. The CDR3 spans 12 residues. The germline V gene has CDR1 MDHEN and CDR2 SYDVKM. The CDR3 DNA reads as TGTGCCACCTCTAAGCCAAAAAACATTCAGTACTTC. This gives the protein CATSKPKNIQYF. Complete variable domain (other parts from reference TRBV28 and TRBJ2-4): DVKVTQSSRYLVKRTGEKVFLECVQDMDHENMFWYRQDPGLGLRLIYFSYDVKMKEKGDIPEGYSVSREKKERFSLILESASTNQTSMYLCATSKPKNIQYFGAGTRLSVL.